This note documents a single T cell receptor beta chain sequence. The record originates from a study of T cell responses to AZD1222 COVID-19 vaccine. The protocol was immunoSEQ multiplex PCR, while the TCRdb copy is restricted to in-frame clones and leaves out a portion. The data hold 140,000 or so clones, with about 91% observed a single time. The V gene lost 2 bases and the J gene lost 3 bases, with 7 bases spanning the gap. The length of the CDR3 is 13 residues. The sample was peripheral blood, taken on day 0 of AZD1222 vaccination. The rearrangement joins TRBV12-3 or TRBV12-4 to TRBJ1-2; a weak D match, TRBD1 (6 bases). This receptor was identified in an adult in good health. This CDR3 reads CASSLRTDYGYTF. The DNA for the CDR3 is TGTGCCAGCAGTTTACGGACAGACTATGGCTACACCTTC.